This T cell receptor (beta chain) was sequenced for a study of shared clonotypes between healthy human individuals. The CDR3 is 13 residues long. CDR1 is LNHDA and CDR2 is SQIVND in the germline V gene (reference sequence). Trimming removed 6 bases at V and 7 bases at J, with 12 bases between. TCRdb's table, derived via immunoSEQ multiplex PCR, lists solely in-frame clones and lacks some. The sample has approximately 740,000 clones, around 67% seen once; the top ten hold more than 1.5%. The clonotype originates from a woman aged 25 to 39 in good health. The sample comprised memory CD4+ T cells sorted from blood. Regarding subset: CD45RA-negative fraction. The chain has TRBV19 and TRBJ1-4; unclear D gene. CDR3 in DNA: TGTGCCAGTAGAACCTTCGGTCCTGAAAAACTGTTTTTT. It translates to CASRTFGPEKLFF.